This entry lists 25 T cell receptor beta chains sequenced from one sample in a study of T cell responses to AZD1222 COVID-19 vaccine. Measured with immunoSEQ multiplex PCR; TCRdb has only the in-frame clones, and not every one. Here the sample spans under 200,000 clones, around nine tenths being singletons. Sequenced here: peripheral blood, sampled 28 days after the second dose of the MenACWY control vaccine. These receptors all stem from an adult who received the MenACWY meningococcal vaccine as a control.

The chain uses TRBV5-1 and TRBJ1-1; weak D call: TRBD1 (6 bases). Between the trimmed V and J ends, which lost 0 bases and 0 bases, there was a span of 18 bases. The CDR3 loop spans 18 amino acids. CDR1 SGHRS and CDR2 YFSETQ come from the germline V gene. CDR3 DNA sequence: TGCGCCAGCAGCTTGGCTGGGGGCGGACAGCATTTGAACACTGAAGCTTTCTTT. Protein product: CASSLAGGGQHLNTEAFF. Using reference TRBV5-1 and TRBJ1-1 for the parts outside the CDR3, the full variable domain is KAGVTQTPRYLIKTRGQQVTLSCSPISGHRSVSWYQQTPGQGLQFLFEYFSETQRNKGNFPGRFSGRQFSNSRSEMNVSTLELGDSALYLCASSLAGGGQHLNTEAFFGQGTRLTVV.

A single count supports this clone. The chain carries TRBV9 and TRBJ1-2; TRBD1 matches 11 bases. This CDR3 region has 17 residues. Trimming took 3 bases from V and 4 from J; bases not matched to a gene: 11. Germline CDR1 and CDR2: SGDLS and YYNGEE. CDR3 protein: CASSAGQGAYSSYGYTF. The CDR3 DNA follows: TGTGCCAGCAGCGCCGGACAGGGGGCCTACTCCAGCTATGGCTACACCTTC.

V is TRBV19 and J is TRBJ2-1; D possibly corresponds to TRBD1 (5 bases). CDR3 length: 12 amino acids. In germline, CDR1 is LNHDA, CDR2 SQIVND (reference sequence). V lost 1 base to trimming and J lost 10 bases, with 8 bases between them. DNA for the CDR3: TGTGCCAGTAGTATAGGGGGCTCCGAGCAGTTCTTC. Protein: CASSIGGSEQFF.

The CDR3 region is CASSLWSEAFF. CDR3 DNA: TGTGCCAGCAGCTTGTGGTCTGAAGCTTTCTTT. The rearrangement links TRBV7-9 to TRBJ1-1; D unresolved. CDR1 is SEHNR and CDR2 is FQNEAQ in the germline V gene (reference sequence). The CDR3 is 11 residues long. V was pared by 3 bases and J by 6 bases, with 5 bases between. Drawing the rest from reference TRBV7-9 and TRBJ1-1, the complete variable domain is DTGVSQNPRHKITKRGQNVTFRCDPISEHNRLYWYRQTLGQGPEFLTYFQNEAQLEKSRLLSDRFSAERPKGSFSTLEIQRTEQGDSAMYLCASSLWSEAFFGQGTRLTVV.

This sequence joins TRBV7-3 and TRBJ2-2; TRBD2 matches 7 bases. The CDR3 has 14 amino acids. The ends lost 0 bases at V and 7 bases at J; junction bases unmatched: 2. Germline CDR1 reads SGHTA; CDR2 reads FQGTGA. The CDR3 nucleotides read TGTGCCAGCAGCTTAACTACTAGCGACGGGGAGCTGTTTTTT. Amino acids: CASSLTTSDGELFF.

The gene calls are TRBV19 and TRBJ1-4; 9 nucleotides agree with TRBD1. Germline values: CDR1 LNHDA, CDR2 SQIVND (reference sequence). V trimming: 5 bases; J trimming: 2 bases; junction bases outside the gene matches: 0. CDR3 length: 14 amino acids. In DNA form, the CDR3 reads TGTGCCAGTAGTGACAGGGGGACTAATGAAAAACTGTTTTTT. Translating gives CASSDRGTNEKLFF.

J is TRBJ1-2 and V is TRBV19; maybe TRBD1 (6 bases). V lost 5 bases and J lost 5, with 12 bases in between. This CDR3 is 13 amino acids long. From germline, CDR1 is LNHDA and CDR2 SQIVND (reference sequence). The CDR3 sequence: CASSPTTGYGYTF. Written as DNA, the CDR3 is TGTGCCAGTAGTCCAACTACAGGGTATGGCTACACCTTC.

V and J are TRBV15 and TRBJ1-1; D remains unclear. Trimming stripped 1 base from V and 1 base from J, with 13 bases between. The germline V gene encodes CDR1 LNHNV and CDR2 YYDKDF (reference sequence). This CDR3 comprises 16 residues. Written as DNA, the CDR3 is TGTGCCACCAGCAGAGGAGGTGCGCAGGCGAACACTGAAGCTTTCTTT. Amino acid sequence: CATSRGGAQANTEAFF.

The CDR3 is CAISESPGQVTEAFF. The CDR3 nucleotides read TGTGCCATCAGTGAGTCACCAGGGCAGGTCACTGAAGCTTTCTTT. The chain has TRBV10-3 and TRBJ1-1; tentatively, D is TRBD1 (5 bases). The germline CDR1 and CDR2 sequences are ENHRY and SYGVKD. V dropped 0 bases and J dropped 4 bases, with 12 bases sitting between them. The CDR3 has 15 amino acids.

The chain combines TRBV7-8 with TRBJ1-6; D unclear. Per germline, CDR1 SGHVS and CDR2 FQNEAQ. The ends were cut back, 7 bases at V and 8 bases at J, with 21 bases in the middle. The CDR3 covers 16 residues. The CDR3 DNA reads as TGTGCCAGCACAAGAGACGGAAGACAATATTATTCACCCCTCCACTTT. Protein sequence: CASTRDGRQYYSPLHF.

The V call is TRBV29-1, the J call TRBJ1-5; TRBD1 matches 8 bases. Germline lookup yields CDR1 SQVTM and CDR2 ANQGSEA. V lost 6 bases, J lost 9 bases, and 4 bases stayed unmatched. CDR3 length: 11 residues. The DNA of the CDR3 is TGCAGCGTCGGACAGGGAGGGCCCCAGCATTTT. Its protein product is CSVGQGGPQHF.

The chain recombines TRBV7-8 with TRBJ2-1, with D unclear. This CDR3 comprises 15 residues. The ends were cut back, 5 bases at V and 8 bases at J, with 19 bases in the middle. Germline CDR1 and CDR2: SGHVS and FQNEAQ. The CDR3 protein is CASSLLDAVLDEQFF. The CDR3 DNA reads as TGTGCCAGCAGCCTACTCGATGCGGTTCTTGATGAGCAGTTCTTC. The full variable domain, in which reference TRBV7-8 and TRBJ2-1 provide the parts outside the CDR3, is GAGVSQSPRYKVAKRGQDVALRCDPISGHVSLFWYQQALGQGPEFLTYFQNEAQLDKSGLPSDRFFAERPEGSVSTLKIQRTQQEDSAVYLCASSLLDAVLDEQFFGPGTRLTVL.

DNA for the CDR3: TGTGCCAGCGGCCCGTGGGGGAAGCAGTACTTC. Translating gives CASGPWGKQYF. This chain joins TRBV9 and TRBJ2-7; D assignment may be TRBD1 or TRBD2 (5 bases each). CDR3 length equals 11 residues. The germline V and J ends were trimmed by 7 bases and 8 bases, with 13 bases remaining between them. The germline gives CDR1 SGDLS, CDR2 YYNGEE.

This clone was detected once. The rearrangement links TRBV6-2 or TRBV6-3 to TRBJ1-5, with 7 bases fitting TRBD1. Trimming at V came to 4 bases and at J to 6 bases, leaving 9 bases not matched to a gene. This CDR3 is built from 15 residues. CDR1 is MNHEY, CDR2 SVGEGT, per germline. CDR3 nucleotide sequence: TGTGCCAGCAGTTTATTACAGGGGCAGCTTCAGCCCCAGCATTTT. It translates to CASSLLQGQLQPQHF.

The CDR3 sequence is CASSQEWGTSGRNEQYF. Written as DNA, the CDR3 is TGTGCCAGCAGCCAAGAATGGGGGACTAGCGGGAGGAACGAGCAGTACTTC. The rearrangement links TRBV4-2 to TRBJ2-7; 15 bases are shared with TRBD2. The germline gives CDR1 LGHNA, CDR2 YNFKEQ. V dropped 0 bases and J dropped 5; count of bases not matched to a gene: 5. This CDR3 region has 17 residues.

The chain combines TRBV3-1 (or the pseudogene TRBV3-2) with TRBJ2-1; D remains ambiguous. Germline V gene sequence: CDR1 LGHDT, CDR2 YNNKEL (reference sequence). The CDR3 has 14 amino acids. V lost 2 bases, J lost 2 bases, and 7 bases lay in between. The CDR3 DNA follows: TGTGCCAGCAGCCAACCTACGGCCTACAATGAGCAGTTCTTC. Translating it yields CASSQPTAYNEQFF.

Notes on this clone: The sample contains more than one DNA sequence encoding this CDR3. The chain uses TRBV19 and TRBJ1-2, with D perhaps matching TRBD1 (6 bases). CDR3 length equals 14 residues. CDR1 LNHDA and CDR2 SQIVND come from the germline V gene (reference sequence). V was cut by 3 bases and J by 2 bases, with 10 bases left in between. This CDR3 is CASSIVQGNYGYTF. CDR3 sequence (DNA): TGTGCCAGTAGTATTGTCCAGGGGAACTATGGCTACACCTTC.

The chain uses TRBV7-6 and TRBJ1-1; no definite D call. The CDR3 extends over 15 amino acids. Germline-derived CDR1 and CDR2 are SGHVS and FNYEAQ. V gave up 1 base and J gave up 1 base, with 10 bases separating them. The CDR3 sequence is CASSLVAGRNTEAFF. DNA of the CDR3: TGTGCCAGCAGCTTAGTGGCAGGCAGGAACACTGAAGCTTTCTTT.

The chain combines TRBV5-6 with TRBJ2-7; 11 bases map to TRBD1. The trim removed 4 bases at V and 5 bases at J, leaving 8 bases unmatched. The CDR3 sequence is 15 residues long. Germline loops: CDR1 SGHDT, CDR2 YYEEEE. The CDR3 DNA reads TGTGCCAGCAGCGTTGTCCGGACAGGGGGCGACGAGCAGTACTTC. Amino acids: CASSVVRTGGDEQYF.

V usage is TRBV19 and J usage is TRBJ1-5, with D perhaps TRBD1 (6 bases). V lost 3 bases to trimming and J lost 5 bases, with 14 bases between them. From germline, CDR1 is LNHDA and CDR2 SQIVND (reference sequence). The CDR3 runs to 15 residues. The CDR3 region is CASSMQGTQYQPQHF. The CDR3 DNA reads TGTGCCAGTAGTATGCAAGGGACACAGTATCAGCCCCAGCATTTT.

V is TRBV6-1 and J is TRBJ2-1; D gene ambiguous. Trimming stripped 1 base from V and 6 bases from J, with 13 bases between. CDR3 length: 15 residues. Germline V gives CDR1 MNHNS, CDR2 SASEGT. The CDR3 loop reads CASSEVFDAINEQFF. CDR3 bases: TGTGCCAGCAGTGAAGTTTTTGACGCGATCAATGAGCAGTTCTTC.

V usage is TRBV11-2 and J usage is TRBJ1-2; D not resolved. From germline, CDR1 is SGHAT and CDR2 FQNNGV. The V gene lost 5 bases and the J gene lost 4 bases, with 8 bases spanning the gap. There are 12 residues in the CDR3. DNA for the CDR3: TGTGCCAGCAGCGGCGGGCCCTATGGCTACACCTTC. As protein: CASSGGPYGYTF.

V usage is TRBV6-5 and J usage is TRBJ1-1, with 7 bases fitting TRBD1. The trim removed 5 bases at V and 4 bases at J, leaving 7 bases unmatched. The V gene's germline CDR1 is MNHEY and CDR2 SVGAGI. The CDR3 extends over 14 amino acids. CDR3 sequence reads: CASSPQGDRTEAFF. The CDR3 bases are TGTGCCAGCAGTCCCCAGGGGGACCGCACTGAAGCTTTCTTT.

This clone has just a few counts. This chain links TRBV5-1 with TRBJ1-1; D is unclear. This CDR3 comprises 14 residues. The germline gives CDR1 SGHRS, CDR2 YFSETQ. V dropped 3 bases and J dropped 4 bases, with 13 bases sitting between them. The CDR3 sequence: CASSSHGRTTEAFF. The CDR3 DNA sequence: TGCGCCAGCAGCTCACACGGAAGAACCACTGAAGCTTTCTTT.

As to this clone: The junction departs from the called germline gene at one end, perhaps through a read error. The CDR3 loop is CASSLELGPPQVQFF. CDR3 DNA: TGTGCTAGCAGCTTAGAGTTAGGACCGCCGCAAGTGCAGTTCTTC. V and J are TRBV7-7 and TRBJ2-1; D gene uncertain. CDR3 length: 15 residues. Germline V gives CDR1 SSHAT, CDR2 FNYEAQ (reference sequence).